The rows below give T cell receptor beta chains drawn from one sample of a study of CD8 T cells in Susac syndrome. TCRdb reprocessed the immunoSEQ multiplex PCR reads with MiXCR, giving one entry per CDR3 protein. The sample records fewer than 200,000 distinct CDR3 sequences, roughly 95% being singletons. The sequenced sample was CD8+ T cells from PBMCs. Source of these receptors: a human donor with multiple sclerosis. The CDR3 runs from the conserved cysteine through the conserved F or W. D genes are given only for firm matches. The size of a clone is reported for some rows only, either as once, few or many, or as a class for expanded clones.

size	V	D	J	CDR3	DNA
NA	TRBV2	NA	TRBJ1-2	CATGTSNYGYTF	TGTGCCACCGGAACAAGTAACTATGGCTACACCTTC
NA	TRBV7-9	NA	TRBJ1-2	CASSLPGLGDYGYTF	TGTGCCAGCAGCTTGCCGGGGTTAGGGGACTATGGCTACACCTTC
NA	TRBV28	NA	TRBJ2-7	CASSHTGSTGYEQYF	TGTGCCAGCAGTCATACAGGCTCCACCGGTTACGAGCAGTACTTC
NA	TRBV29-1	NA	TRBJ2-2	CSVEDQGGDGELFF	TGCAGCGTTGAAGATCAGGGGGGCGACGGGGAGCTGTTTTTT
NA	TRBV7-2	NA	TRBJ1-6	CASSFIPRDSPLHF	TGTGCCAGCAGCTTTATCCCGCGGGATTCACCCCTCCACTTT
NA	TRBV3-1	TRBD2	TRBJ2-3	CASSPWLRESTDTQYF	TGTGCCAGCAGCCCCTGGCTGCGGGAGAGCACAGATACGCAGTATTTT
NA	TRBV29-1	NA	TRBJ2-5	CSVLGAQAQETQYF	TGCAGCGTTCTTGGGGCTCAGGCTCAAGAGACCCAGTACTTC
NA	TRBV27	NA	TRBJ1-2	CASSPWTDYGYTF	TGTGCCAGCAGTCCCTGGACAGACTATGGCTACACCTTC
NA	TRBV5-1	NA	TRBJ1-2	CASSLDSFGSGYGYTF	TGCGCCAGCAGCTTGGACTCCTTTGGCAGCGGTTATGGCTACACCTTC
NA	TRBV28	TRBD1	TRBJ1-4	CATMQLQGGNEKLFF	TGTGCCACCATGCAATTACAGGGGGGTAATGAAAAACTGTTTTTT
NA	TRBV9	NA	TRBJ2-7	CASSVEARAEQYF	TGTGCCAGCAGCGTAGAGGCCAGGGCCGAGCAGTACTTC
NA	TRBV6-1	TRBD2	TRBJ2-7	CASRATGTSGAYEQYF	TGTGCCAGCAGAGCGACGGGGACTAGCGGAGCCTACGAGCAGTACTTC
NA	TRBV7-9	NA	TRBJ2-1	CASSFLQPGEQFF	TGTGCCAGCAGCTTCCTGCAACCAGGGGAGCAGTTCTTC
NA	TRBV27	TRBD1	TRBJ2-3	CASSLTTGSLVGTQYF	TGTGCCAGCAGTTTAACGACAGGGTCGCTGGTGGGTACGCAGTATTTT
NA	TRBV5-6	NA	TRBJ2-7	CASSFVGVDEQYF	TGTGCCAGCAGCTTCGTAGGGGTGGACGAGCAGTACTTC
NA	TRBV28	NA	TRBJ1-5	CASSSMGRDGQPQHF	TGTGCCAGCAGTTCTATGGGAAGAGATGGACAGCCCCAGCATTTT
once	TRBV19	NA	TRBJ2-1	CASSIGGEVDEQFF	TGTGCCAGTAGTATTGGGGGAGAGGTTGATGAGCAGTTCTTC
NA	TRBV5-1	NA	TRBJ2-7	CASSWAPVSSYEQYF	TGCGCCAGCAGCTGGGCCCCTGTAAGCTCCTACGAGCAGTACTTC
NA	TRBV2	NA	TRBJ2-5	CASSRNTGWTQYF	TGTGCCAGCAGTAGGAATACAGGGTGGACCCAGTACTTC
NA	TRBV27	NA	TRBJ2-2	CASSLSIDTGELFF	TGTGCCAGCAGTTTATCGATCGATACCGGGGAGCTGTTTTTT